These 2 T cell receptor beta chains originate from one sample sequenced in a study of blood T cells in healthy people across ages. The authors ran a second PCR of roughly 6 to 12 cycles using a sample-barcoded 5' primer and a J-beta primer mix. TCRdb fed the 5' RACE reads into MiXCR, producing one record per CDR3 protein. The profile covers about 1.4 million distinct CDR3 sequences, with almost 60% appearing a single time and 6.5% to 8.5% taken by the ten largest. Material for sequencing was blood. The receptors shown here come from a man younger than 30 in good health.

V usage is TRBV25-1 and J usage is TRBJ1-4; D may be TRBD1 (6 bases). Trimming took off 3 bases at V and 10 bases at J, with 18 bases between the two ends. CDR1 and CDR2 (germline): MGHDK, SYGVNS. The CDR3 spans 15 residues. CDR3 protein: CASSDRGQMIGKLFF. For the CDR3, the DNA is TGTGCCAGCAGTGACCGGGGGCAGATGATCGGAAAACTGTTTTTT.

In DNA, the CDR3 is TGTGCCAGCAGCCAGGGTAGGCACCACGAGCAGTACTTC. It is translated as CASSQGRHHEQYF. V gene TRBV3-1 combines with J gene TRBJ2-7, with D unclear. The V gene lost 3 bases and the J gene lost 5 bases, with 11 bases spanning the gap. The CDR3 is 13 amino acids. Germline V gene lookup returns CDR1 LGHDT and CDR2 YNNKEL (reference sequence).